Here is one T cell receptor (beta chain) with its context. What it recognizes is unknown. This entry belongs to a study of T and B cells in COVID-19 patients. Turning to the study itself: Peripheral blood came from COVID-19 patients with active infection or after recovery.

Study-wide findings and caveats: Highly clonal in active COVID-19, TRB repertoires exceeded healthy-donor diversity and richness at recovery.

TRB rearrangements were amplified by multiplex PCR with BIOMED2 TRB-A/B primers. Via MiXCR, TCRdb re-called the multiplex PCR reads, giving one row per CDR3 protein. The table records 530 or so distinct CDR3 sequences, roughly 22% of them present only once. This CDR3 is built from 14 residues. V was clipped by 6 bases and J by 3 bases; unmatched bases: 1. The germline gives CDR1 SNHLY, CDR2 FYNNEI. Blood genomic DNA input for TRB amplification was 250-500 ng. The sequenced sample consisted of blood. The receptor comes from a human donor with active COVID-19. This chain uses TRBV2 with TRBJ2-1, with 11 bases that match TRBD2. In DNA, the CDR3 is TGTGCCAGCAGACTAGCGGGGGACTACAATGAGCAGTTCTTC. The encoded protein is CASRLAGDYNEQFF.